Listed here are 16 T cell receptor beta chains from one sample, sequenced in a study of blood T cell repertoires in COVID-19 (dated by TCRdb to about 2020). The library was produced with the immunoSEQ multiplex PCR assay. This immuneACCESS table, as held by TCRdb, lists in-frame sequences with V and J called but not all clones. Of the missing ones, under half trace to an unresolved V gene in checked studies; the others have no known cause. The sample has about 380,000 clones on record, 85% of them singletons. Roughly 3.4% of the sample goes to the ten largest clones. The sequenced sample consisted of peripheral blood. These receptors all come from a woman aged 18-35 years with acute or convalescent COVID-19.

This clone was recorded at least ten times. The V call is TRBV27, the J call TRBJ2-7; D call uncertain. Trimming stripped 2 bases from V and 7 bases from J, with 9 bases between. Germline V gene lookup returns CDR1 MNHEY and CDR2 SMNVEV (reference sequence). CDR3 length equals 12 residues. CDR3: CASSLPSFEQYF. CDR3 in DNA: TGTGCCAGCAGTTTACCCTCCTTTGAGCAGTACTTC.

The genes are TRBV19 and TRBJ1-1; D unresolved. V dropped 3 bases and J dropped 6 bases, with 14 bases sitting between them. The germline V gene encodes CDR1 LNHDA and CDR2 SQIVND (reference sequence). This CDR3 contains 14 residues. The CDR3 is CASSMEGIGAEAFF. The DNA of the CDR3 is TGTGCCAGTAGTATGGAGGGTATCGGGGCTGAAGCTTTCTTT.

The chain uses TRBV5-1 and TRBJ2-1, with 7 bases fitting TRBD1. From germline, CDR1 is SGHRS and CDR2 YFSETQ. The CDR3 has 15 residues. With 1 base clipped from V and 4 bases from J, the junction kept 5 bases outside the gene matches. Here the CDR3 reads CASSLRTGNYNEQFF. The CDR3 DNA reads as TGCGCCAGCAGCTTGCGGACAGGTAATTACAATGAGCAGTTCTTC.

V and J are TRBV7-9 and TRBJ1-2; no reliable D call. Trimming took off 7 bases at V and 2 bases at J, with 17 bases between the two ends. The V gene's germline CDR1 is SEHNR and CDR2 FQNEAQ (reference sequence). The CDR3 has 15 amino acids. CDR3 region: CASTPYTLSNYGYTF. The DNA for the CDR3 is TGTGCCAGCACCCCCTATACCCTTTCAAACTATGGCTACACCTTC.

The CDR3 is CASSYTGDTEAFF. The CDR3 region has the DNA TGTGCCAGCAGCTACACAGGGGACACTGAAGCTTTCTTT. This sequence joins TRBV3-1 (or the pseudogene TRBV3-2) and TRBJ1-1; 7 bases align to TRBD1. V lost 5 bases, J lost 3 bases, and 3 bases stayed unmatched. Looked up from germline, CDR1 is LGHDT and CDR2 is YNNKEL (reference sequence). The CDR3 is 13 amino acids.

This chain uses TRBV5-1 with TRBJ2-7; D is uncertain. Germline V lookup: CDR1 SGHRS, CDR2 YFSETQ. The CDR3 runs 14 residues. V was pared by 3 bases and J by 4 bases, with 14 bases between. The CDR3 is CASSSNGNSYEQYF. As DNA, the CDR3 is TGCGCCAGCAGCTCGAATGGTAACTCGTACGAGCAGTACTTC.

V is TRBV5-8 and J is TRBJ1-2, with 7 bases matching TRBD1. Trimming cost V 2 bases and J 4 bases; bases outside gene matches: 2. Germline assignment: CDR1 SGHTS and CDR2 YDEGEE. This CDR3 has 13 amino acids. CDR3 DNA: TGTGCCAGCAGCTTTCAGGGGGTCTATGGCTACACCTTC. It translates to CASSFQGVYGYTF. Full variable domain (remainder filled in from reference TRBV5-8 and TRBJ1-2): EAGVTQSPTHLIKTRGQQATLRCSPISGHTSVYWYQQALGLGLQFLLWYDEGEERNRGNFPPRFSGRQFPNYSSELNVNALELEDSALYLCASSFQGVYGYTFGSGTRLTVV.

The genes are TRBV5-8 and TRBJ1-2; D perhaps matches TRBD1 (6 bases). V lost 0 bases and J lost 2, with 11 bases in between. Germline V CDR1 and CDR2: SGHTS, YDEGEE. The CDR3 loop spans 15 amino acids. CDR3 bases: TGTGCCAGCAGCTTGGTTGGGGGGGCAAACTATGGCTACACCTTC. Translation gives CASSLVGGANYGYTF.

The CDR3 region is CASSLGTGGEETQYF. As DNA, the CDR3 is TGTGCCAGCAGCTTGGGGACAGGGGGCGAAGAGACCCAGTACTTC. The chain combines TRBV5-8 with TRBJ2-5, with 11 bases lining up with TRBD1. Trimming cost V 0 bases and J 3 bases; bases outside gene matches: 1. CDR1 SGHTS and CDR2 YDEGEE come from the germline V gene. The CDR3 contains 15 residues.

V and J are TRBV25-1 and TRBJ2-1, with D maybe TRBD1 (6 bases). Between the trimmed V and J ends, which lost 0 bases and 1 base, there was a span of 13 bases. The V gene's germline CDR1 is MGHDK and CDR2 SYGVNS. The CDR3 extends over 17 amino acids. The CDR3 loop reads CASSEYGGTGSYNEQFF. Here the CDR3 DNA reads TGTGCCAGCAGTGAATATGGAGGAACAGGGTCCTACAATGAGCAGTTCTTC.

The chain has TRBV6-5 and TRBJ1-2, with 8 positions matching TRBD1. CDR3 length: 13 amino acids. J lost 4 bases, V lost 6 bases, and 4 bases had no gene match. CDR1 is MNHEY, CDR2 SVGAGI, per germline. The CDR3 DNA follows: TGTGCCAGCAGGCGTCAGGGGGCCTATGGCTACACCTTC. This gives the protein CASRRQGAYGYTF.

This clone was seen only a few times. Other DNA sequences in this sample translate to the same CDR3. The chain joins TRBV27 to TRBJ1-1; D perhaps matches TRBD1 (5 bases). The germline V gene has CDR1 MNHEY and CDR2 SMNVEV (reference sequence). The CDR3 has 13 residues. The V end lost 5 bases, the J end lost 6 bases, and 13 bases lay between the germline ends. The CDR3 protein is CASSPPRGAEAFF. In nucleotides, the CDR3 is TGTGCCAGCAGTCCCCCCCGGGGGGCTGAAGCTTTCTTT.

The V gene is TRBV20-1, the J gene TRBJ1-1, with a possible D match to TRBD1 (6 bases). This CDR3 has 11 residues. CDR1 is DFQATT, CDR2 SNEGSKA, per germline (reference sequence). Trimming pared 6 bases from V and 7 bases from J, leaving 12 bases between. The CDR3 loop reads CSALTGLEAFF. The CDR3 nucleotides are TGCAGTGCCCTGACAGGTCTTGAAGCTTTCTTT.

The V call is TRBV19, the J call TRBJ2-1, with 7 bases lining up with TRBD1. The J segment lost 3 bases and the V segment lost 3 bases, leaving 17 bases of the junction unmatched. The CDR3 spans 19 residues. Germline V CDR1 and CDR2: LNHDA, SQIVND (reference sequence). In DNA form, the CDR3 reads TGTGCCAGTAGTATCGGGGCAGGGGGTCGACCCCACCTCTACAATGAGCAGTTCTTC. It yields the protein CASSIGAGGRPHLYNEQFF. Drawing the rest from reference TRBV19 and TRBJ2-1, the complete variable domain is DGGITQSPKYLFRKEGQNVTLSCEQNLNHDAMYWYRQDPGQGLRLIYYSQIVNDFQKGDIAEGYSVSREKKESFPLTVTSAQKNPTAFYLCASSIGAGGRPHLYNEQFFGPGTRLTVL.

The chain joins TRBV19 to TRBJ1-5; TRBD1 matches at 10 bases. The germline gives CDR1 LNHDA, CDR2 SQIVND (reference sequence). V trimming: 5 bases; J trimming: 6 bases; junction bases outside the gene matches: 7. The length of the CDR3 is 15 residues. The CDR3, as DNA: TGTGCCAGTAGTCCTCGACAGGGGGCAAGTCAGCCCCAGCATTTT. It specifies CASSPRQGASQPQHF.

This sequence joins TRBV4-1 and TRBJ1-5; 9 nucleotides agree with TRBD1. V shed 0 bases, J shed 7 bases, and the junction held 4 bases outside the gene matches. This CDR3 is 15 amino acids long. The germline V gene has CDR1 MGHRA and CDR2 YSYEKL. DNA for the CDR3: TGCGCCAGCAGCCAAGATGGACAGGGGAGGCAGCCCCAGCATTTT. This translates into CASSQDGQGRQPQHF.